This T cell receptor beta chain derives from a study of T cells in women clearing cervical HPV infection. Study details: Case blood drawn at lesion detection; control blood after infection cleared. Case blood was drawn a median approximately 150 days after lesion detection. Study-wide findings and caveats: TRBV6-7 abundance was lower in cases than controls (around 0.1% versus 0.15%).

The V and J ends lost 3 bases and 3 bases respectively, with 14 bases between them. Germline CDR1 and CDR2: GTSNPN and SVGIG (reference sequence). There are 15 residues in the CDR3. The method was immunoSEQ multiplex PCR; TCRdb's version includes in-frame clones alone and lacks a portion of them. Its listing shows more than 20,000 clones. Comments on this clone: Antigen unknown. The missing CDR3 end, 3 residues past where the read stops, is filled in from the germline J gene.

This clonotype was obtained from a woman aged 18-70 years with a cervical HPV16 infection that either progressed to CIN3+ or cleared (not recorded which). The specimen was blood buffy coat. The rearrangement uses TRBV30 and TRBJ2-2, with D possibly being TRBD1 (7 bases). CDR3 loop: CAWRTGTSYTGELFF. The sequenced CDR3 bases are TGTGCCTGGAGGACAGGGACTTCGTACACCGGGGAG.